This paragraph reports one T cell receptor beta chain. Its antigen remains unidentified. Clones were read by immunoSEQ multiplex PCR, and TCRdb kept only the in-frame ones, dropping some. The table has some 100,000 clones, around nine tenths seen once. The sample originates from a study of T cell responses to AZD1222 COVID-19 vaccine. About the study: The analysis combined second doses at about 4 or about 12 weeks. Study results and caveats: Only 5 or 6 people who got AZD1222 tested seropositive at baseline.

The sample in question was peripheral blood, obtained on day 0 of AZD1222 vaccination. This TCR came from an adult in good health.

The CDR3 DNA reads TGCGCCAGCAGCCTCCAGACAGGGGGAAATGAAAAACTGTTTTTT. This translates into CASSLQTGGNEKLFF. This chain joins TRBV5-1 and TRBJ1-4; 9 positions match TRBD1. The V gene end was trimmed by 4 bases and the J gene end by 5 bases; junction bases not matched to a gene: 6. The CDR3 totals 15 residues. CDR1 SGHRS and CDR2 YFSETQ come from the germline V gene. Complete variable domain (other parts from reference TRBV5-1 and TRBJ1-4): KAGVTQTPRYLIKTRGQQVTLSCSPISGHRSVSWYQQTPGQGLQFLFEYFSETQRNKGNFPGRFSGRQFSNSRSEMNVSTLELGDSALYLCASSLQTGGNEKLFFGSGTQLSVL.